This record looks at one TCR beta chain sequence and its context. A clone one base away is much larger, so this may be a read error. This entry is derived from a study of Graves' ophthalmopathy and Graves' hyperthyroidism. Germline V gene sequence: CDR1 SGHDN, CDR2 FVKESK. The CDR3 is 11 amino acids. CDR3 regions of TCR beta were amplified from RNA transcripts. The first-round RT-PCR employed HTBI primers together with the Qiagen OneStep RT-PCR kit. A multiplex PCR was then performed as the second round. TCRdb processed the multiplex PCR reads anew with MiXCR; each CDR3 protein has one entry. The data contain 660,000 or so distinct CDR3 sequences, about 41% of them singletons. Disease in donors with ophthalmopathy had moderate-to-severe activity, CAS ≥3, NOSPECS ≥4 and under 3 months' duration.

Sequenced material: peripheral blood. This receptor was obtained from an adult man with Graves' ophthalmopathy. This sequence joins TRBV14 and TRBJ2-7; no definite D call. CDR3 residues: CASSQANERYF. The CDR3 region has the DNA TGTGCCAGCAGCCAAGCGAACGAGCGGTACTTC.